The 9 T cell receptor beta chains listed next were all sequenced from one sample in a study of control samples from healthy donors and cancer patients. Assay: immunoSEQ multiplex PCR; the TCRdb copy retains only in-frame clones and omits some. The table has roughly 68,000 clones, nearly 85% seen once. Specimen: blood. The receptor source for this set is a man between 60 and 70 years old in good health.

This sequence joins TRBV6-6 and TRBJ2-1; 11 bases are a match to TRBD2. This CDR3 has 15 amino acids. Per germline, CDR1 MNHNY and CDR2 SVGAGI (reference sequence). The trim removed 6 bases at V and 9 bases at J, leaving 10 bases unmatched. Here the CDR3 DNA reads TGTGCCAGCAGAACGGGTAGCGGGAGGGGGAGTGAGCAGTTCTTC. Translation gives CASRTGSGRGSEQFF.

This chain links TRBV7-7 with TRBJ2-1, with 7 bases aligning to TRBD2. CDR1 is SSHAT and CDR2 is FNYEAQ in the germline V gene (reference sequence). This CDR3 has 12 amino acids. Trimming cost V 5 bases and J 7 bases; bases outside gene matches: 2. CDR3 sequence (DNA): TGTGCCAGCAGCCCTAGCGGTAATGAGCAGTTCTTC. This translates into CASSPSGNEQFF.

The genes are TRBV19 and TRBJ2-1; the D gene is possibly TRBD2 (5 bases). Germline V gene sequence: CDR1 LNHDA, CDR2 SQIVND (reference sequence). V was shortened by 5 bases and J by 2 bases, with 16 bases between the two germline ends. The CDR3 totals 16 residues. The CDR3 DNA reads TGTGCCAGTAGTCCATTAGCGTCCGATCCCTACAATGAGCAGTTCTTC. This encodes CASSPLASDPYNEQFF.

The chain carries TRBV2 and TRBJ2-1; weak D call: TRBD1 (6 bases). Trimming pared 6 bases from V and 4 bases from J, leaving 16 bases between. The germline CDR1 and CDR2 sequences are SNHLY and FYNNEI. This CDR3 region has 15 residues. The CDR3 sequence: CASSVSWGTYNEQFF. CDR3 nucleotides: TGTGCCAGCAGCGTTTCTTGGGGGACATACAATGAGCAGTTCTTC. Full variable domain (remainder filled in from reference TRBV2 and TRBJ2-1): EPEVTQTPSHQVTQMGQEVILRCVPISNHLYFYWYRQILGQKVEFLVSFYNNEISEKSEIFDDQFSVERPDGSNFTLKIRSTKLEDSAMYFCASSVSWGTYNEQFFGPGTRLTVL.

The CDR3 coding sequence is TGTGCCAGCTCACCAAATAGCGGAACCTACAATGAGCAGTTCTTC. Translated, it gives CASSPNSGTYNEQFF. The J gene is TRBJ2-1, the V gene TRBV18, with D possibly TRBD2 on 6 matching bases. The CDR3 runs to 15 residues. V was pared by 2 bases and J by 2 bases, with 10 bases between. The V gene's germline CDR1 is KGHSH and CDR2 LQKENI.

The chain carries TRBV19 and TRBJ2-1; 8 nucleotides align to TRBD1. Looked up from germline, CDR1 is LNHDA and CDR2 is SQIVND (reference sequence). The CDR3 totals 15 residues. With V trimmed by 7 bases and J by 8 bases, 13 bases remained unmatched. The CDR3 spells CASTKGQGAFDEQFF. The CDR3 nucleotides read TGTGCCAGTACGAAAGGGCAGGGGGCGTTTGATGAGCAGTTCTTC.

V is TRBV10-3 and J is TRBJ2-1; D might be TRBD1 (5 bases). Trimming removed 6 bases at V and 0 bases at J, with 12 bases between. The CDR3 contains 15 residues. Germline loops: CDR1 ENHRY, CDR2 SYGVKD. CDR3 protein: CAISDRESSYNEQFF. The CDR3 region has the DNA TGTGCCATCAGCGACAGAGAAAGCTCCTACAATGAGCAGTTCTTC.

The rearrangement uses TRBV10-3 and TRBJ1-2, with D unresolved. CDR3 length: 12 amino acids. The germline CDR1 and CDR2 sequences are ENHRY and SYGVKD. V dropped 5 bases and J dropped 4 bases, with 8 bases sitting between them. The CDR3 spells CAISIDSYGYTF. In DNA, the CDR3 is TGTGCCATCAGTATAGATTCCTATGGCTACACCTTC.

This chain uses TRBV29-1 with TRBJ2-1; D unresolved. The CDR3 is made up of 16 amino acids. The V gene's germline CDR1 is SQVTM and CDR2 ANQGSEA. Trimming pared 6 bases from V and 1 base from J, leaving 19 bases between. CDR3 sequence: CSVALEKGFSYNEQFF. CDR3 bases: TGCAGCGTCGCTCTTGAAAAGGGATTTTCCTACAATGAGCAGTTCTTC.